The 11 T cell receptor beta chains below all came from one sample that was sequenced in a study of post-analysis software for immune sequencing data. Study-level points and caveats: The five TRBV segments detected at higher frequency in patients than in controls included TRBV5-6, TRBV5-1 and TRBV20-1.

For these TCRs, the target antigens are not known. Libraries were made from TCR beta cDNA, and they carried unique molecular identifiers. TCRdb re-analysed the PCR reads in MiXCR, keeping a single row per CDR3 protein. The sample includes some 690,000 distinct CDR3 sequences, around 27% seen only once; the top ten take roughly 0.57%. The sample was blood. The origin of the receptors is a girl aged 5 to 17 with multiple sclerosis.

The chain couples TRBV7-2 to TRBJ2-5; 9 positions agree with TRBD1. The V segment lost 1 base and the J segment 2 bases; nucleotides outside the gene matches: 5. The length of the CDR3 is 16 residues. CDR1 and CDR2 (germline): SGHTA, FQGNSA. In DNA, the CDR3 is TGTGCCAGCAGCTTAGTTGGGACAGGGTCGCAAGAGACCCAGTACTTC. Translation gives CASSLVGTGSQETQYF.

This clonotype was observed at least ten times. The V call is TRBV20-1, the J call TRBJ2-1; a possible D gene is TRBD2 (6 bases). The V end lost 1 base, the J end lost 0 bases, and 10 bases lay between the germline ends. This CDR3 has 15 amino acids. Germline-derived CDR1 and CDR2 are DFQATT and SNEGSKA (reference sequence). CDR3 coding DNA: TGCAGTGCTAGAGTCCCGGGACTCTCCTACAATGAGCAGTTCTTC. It codes for CSARVPGLSYNEQFF.

The chain combines TRBV6-5 with TRBJ1-1; a possible D gene is TRBD1 (5 bases). Deletions cut 6 bases from V and 1 base from J, with 12 bases between. Per the germline V gene, CDR1 is MNHEY and CDR2 is SVGAGI. This CDR3 is built from 14 residues. The CDR3 loop reads CASRTQTGNTEAFF. CDR3 nucleotide sequence: TGTGCCAGCAGAACCCAAACAGGGAACACTGAAGCTTTCTTT.

This clonotype showed up just a few times. The J gene is TRBJ2-3, the V gene TRBV28; 9 bases align to TRBD2. The trim removed 6 bases at V and 4 bases at J, leaving 5 bases unmatched. CDR1 and CDR2 from the germline V gene are MDHEN and SYDVKM. The CDR3 covers 14 residues. CDR3 sequence (DNA): TGTGCCAGCAGCGGTAGCGGGAGCTCAGATACGCAGTATTTT. Translating it yields CASSGSGSSDTQYF. Complete variable domain (other parts from reference TRBV28 and TRBJ2-3): DVKVTQSSRYLVKRTGEKVFLECVQDMDHENMFWYRQDPGLGLRLIYFSYDVKMKEKGDIPEGYSVSREKKERFSLILESASTNQTSMYLCASSGSGSSDTQYFGPGTRLTVL.

This chain joins TRBV6-2 or TRBV6-3 and TRBJ2-3, with D perhaps given as TRBD1 or TRBD2 (5 bases each). This CDR3 region has 15 residues. Germline V CDR1 and CDR2: MNHEY, SVGEGT. V shed 8 bases and J shed 5 bases, with 20 bases lying between them. CDR3 coding DNA: TGTGCCAGCGGGGACCCTGGGGGAGTAGGAGATACGCAGTATTTT. It translates to CASGDPGGVGDTQYF.

The chain couples TRBV20-1 to TRBJ2-5; 11 bases match TRBD1. This CDR3 comprises 17 residues. The trim removed 8 bases at V and 2 bases at J, leaving 16 bases unmatched. Per the germline V gene, CDR1 is DFQATT and CDR2 is SNEGSKA (reference sequence). The CDR3 DNA follows: TGCAGTCCCCAACTGAGGGGACAGGGGGAGATACAAGAGACCCAGTACTTC. This encodes CSPQLRGQGEIQETQYF.

This clonotype appeared a few times. The chain has TRBV24-1 and TRBJ2-6; D possibly corresponds to TRBD1 (6 bases). V lost 9 bases and J lost 2, with 10 bases in between. Germline V CDR1 and CDR2: KGHDR, SFDVKD. The length of the CDR3 is 14 residues. Here the CDR3 reads CATAAGAGANVLTF. CDR3 DNA: TGTGCCACCGCGGCAGGGGCTGGGGCCAACGTCCTGACTTTC.

A few counts support this clonotype. The J gene is TRBJ2-1, the V gene TRBV7-2; D uncertain. Germline V gene sequence: CDR1 SGHTA, CDR2 FQGNSA. The CDR3 runs 12 residues. Trimming left V 1 base short and J 12 bases short, with 10 bases between. CDR3 nucleotides: TGTGCCAGCAGCTTAGAAATTGCGGTGCAGTTCTTC. This encodes CASSLEIAVQFF. Together with reference TRBV7-2 and TRBJ2-1, the CDR3 gives the full variable domain: GAGVSQSPSNKVTEKGKDVELRCDPISGHTALYWYRQSLGQGLEFLIYFQGNSAPDKSGLPSDRFSAERTGGSVSTLTIQRTQQEDSAVYLCASSLEIAVQFFGPGTRLTVL.

This clonotype was picked up many times. The chain combines TRBV2 with TRBJ2-5; possible D gene TRBD2, 5 bases. This CDR3 is built from 13 residues. V was shortened by 8 bases and J by 5 bases, with 15 bases between the two germline ends. The germline V gene encodes CDR1 SNHLY and CDR2 FYNNEI. For the CDR3, the DNA is TGTGCCAGCGATCCGTTGCGAGGGGAGACCCAGTACTTC. Translated, it gives CASDPLRGETQYF. Supplemented by reference TRBV2 and TRBJ2-5, the full variable domain reads EPEVTQTPSHQVTQMGQEVILRCVPISNHLYFYWYRQILGQKVEFLVSFYNNEISEKSEIFDDQFSVERPDGSNFTLKIRSTKLEDSAMYFCASDPLRGETQYFGPGTRLLVL.

This sequence joins TRBV24-1 and TRBJ1-5, with TRBD1 matching over 7 bases. Looked up from germline, CDR1 is KGHDR and CDR2 is SFDVKD. The CDR3 totals 13 residues. V shed 7 bases, J shed 5 bases, and the junction held 4 bases outside the gene matches. Here the CDR3 reads CATRGDSDQPQHF. The CDR3 DNA follows: TGTGCCACCAGAGGGGACAGCGATCAGCCCCAGCATTTT.

The genes are TRBV14 and TRBJ2-5; maybe TRBD2 (6 bases). The CDR3 runs to 13 residues. From germline, CDR1 is SGHDN and CDR2 FVKESK. V lost 5 bases and J 13 bases, leaving 20 bases between the germline ends. CDR3 nucleotides: TGTGCCAGCAGCACATCCACCGGGACTCGTCCGTACTTC. This codes for CASSTSTGTRPYF.